These 14 T cell receptor beta chains came from one sample sequenced in a study of shared T cell receptors in the human thymus. TCRdb keeps only in-frame clones here, not all; method: immunoSEQ multiplex PCR. The sample lists some 760,000 clones; 80% to 90% were seen once. The data were also submitted as part of a second study, on human thymus T cells.

The source material was thymocytes. These receptors originate from a girl less than two years old with a congenital heart defect.

This clone was observed a few times. The V call is TRBV6-5, the J call TRBJ2-1; 9 nucleotides agree with TRBD2. The V and J ends lost 2 bases and 2 bases, in that order; junction bases with no gene match: 4. Germline loops: CDR1 MNHEY, CDR2 SVGAGI. This CDR3 has 16 residues. CDR3 sequence (DNA): TGTGCCAGCAGTTACGGCGGCGGGGGGGCCTACAATGAGCAGTTCTTC. Protein sequence: CASSYGGGGAYNEQFF.

V and J are TRBV14 and TRBJ2-5, with a tentative D call TRBD1 (5 bases). Germline CDR1 is SGHDN and CDR2 is FVKESK. The CDR3 is 18 amino acids. Trimming shortened V by 0 bases and J by 5 bases, and 22 bases separated the two germline ends. CDR3 residues: CASSQDLPLGSAGETQYF. DNA for the CDR3: TGTGCCAGCAGCCAAGATCTCCCCTTAGGATCAGCAGGGGAGACCCAGTACTTC. Complete variable domain (other parts from reference TRBV14 and TRBJ2-5): EAGVTQFPSHSVIEKGQTVTLRCDPISGHDNLYWYRRVMGKEIKFLLHFVKESKQDESGMPNNRFLAERTGGTYSTLKVQPAELEDSGVYFCASSQDLPLGSAGETQYFGPGTRLLVL.

The J gene is TRBJ2-7, the V gene TRBV10-1, with TRBD1 matching over 8 bases. With 4 bases clipped from V and 7 bases from J, the junction kept 6 bases outside the gene matches. The germline gives CDR1 WNHNN, CDR2 SYGVQD (reference sequence). CDR3 length equals 13 residues. The CDR3 bases are TGCGCCAGCAGTGGACCGGGACAGGATGAGCAGTACTTC. Its translation is CASSGPGQDEQYF.

The rearrangement uses TRBV19 and TRBJ1-2; 7 positions match TRBD1. The trim removed 3 bases at V and 6 bases at J, leaving 7 bases unmatched. The germline gives CDR1 LNHDA, CDR2 SQIVND (reference sequence). This CDR3 contains 14 residues. For the CDR3, the DNA is TGTGCCAGTAGTATCGGCAGGGGGTGGGATGGCTACACCTTC. Translation: CASSIGRGWDGYTF.

The chain combines TRBV4-1 with TRBJ2-7; the match to TRBD2 covers 7 bases. Per the germline V gene, CDR1 is MGHRA and CDR2 is YSYEKL. The CDR3 covers 17 residues. V lost 0 bases to trimming and J lost 1 base; unmatched junction nucleotides: 9. CDR3 bases: TGCGCCAGCAGCCAAGAGGGTTTCCGGACTAGTTCCTACGAGCAGTACTTC. Protein product: CASSQEGFRTSSYEQYF.

The count of this clone is one. The rearrangement uses TRBV5-6 and TRBJ2-5, with D maybe TRBD2 (7 bases). Germline CDR1 SGHDT, CDR2 YYEEEE. V was trimmed by 4 bases and J by 5 bases, leaving 18 bases between them. The CDR3 spans 15 residues. CDR3 loop: CASSPRRGAGETQYF. For the CDR3, the DNA is TGTGCCAGCAGCCCACGCCGGGGGGCGGGGGAGACCCAGTACTTC.

The chain is built from TRBV27 and TRBJ2-6; D is perhaps TRBD1 (6 bases). The CDR3 is 18 amino acids. Germline values: CDR1 MNHEY, CDR2 SMNVEV (reference sequence). V was trimmed by 2 bases and J by 0 bases, leaving 14 bases between them. This CDR3 is CASSLTGICHSGANVLTF. The CDR3 DNA is TGTGCCAGCAGTTTAACAGGGATATGTCACTCTGGGGCCAACGTCCTGACTTTC. Looking up the rest from reference TRBV27 and TRBJ2-6 gives the full variable domain: EAQVTQNPRYLITVTGKKLTVTCSQNMNHEYMSWYRQDPGLGLRQIYYSMNVEVTDKGDVPEGYKVSRKEKRNFPLILESPSPNQTSLYFCASSLTGICHSGANVLTFGAGSRLTVL.

The gene calls are TRBV6-1 and TRBJ2-3; TRBD2 agrees at 14 bases. The CDR3 is 17 amino acids. The germline V gene has CDR1 MNHNS and CDR2 SASEGT. Unmatched junction bases numbered 4, after V lost 3 bases and J lost 2 bases. CDR3 sequence reads: CASSEGLAGEITDTQYF. CDR3 DNA: TGTGCCAGCAGTGAGGGACTAGCGGGGGAGATCACAGATACGCAGTATTTT.

This chain connects TRBV25-1 to TRBJ2-5, with 7 bases matching TRBD2. CDR1 and CDR2 from the germline V gene are MGHDK and SYGVNS. The V segment lost 8 bases and the J segment 0 bases; nucleotides outside the gene matches: 15. The CDR3 sequence is 17 residues long. This CDR3 is CASRHKESAGDQETQYF. In DNA form, the CDR3 reads TGTGCCAGCCGTCATAAAGAGTCCGCGGGAGACCAAGAGACCCAGTACTTC.

The V call is TRBV18, the J call TRBJ1-4; the D gene is possibly TRBD1 (5 bases). Trimming removed 3 bases at V and 7 bases at J, with 15 bases between. CDR3 length: 15 amino acids. The germline V gene encodes CDR1 KGHSH and CDR2 LQKENI. The CDR3 protein is CASSPGRNGPEKLFF. Here the CDR3 DNA reads TGTGCCAGCTCACCGGGGCGTAACGGCCCTGAAAAACTGTTTTTT.

This chain uses TRBV28 with TRBJ1-5, with unresolved D. The CDR3 length is 20 residues. Trimming took 5 bases from V and 2 from J, leaving 28 bases between them. CDR1 and CDR2 from the germline V gene are MDHEN and SYDVKM. CDR3 in DNA: TGTGCCAGCAGTGGGCTTTCCCGTCGCAGTCGGGATGTAGGCAATCAGCCCCAGCATTTT. Protein: CASSGLSRRSRDVGNQPQHF. The entire variable domain, with the rest obtained from reference TRBV28 and TRBJ1-5, is as follows: DVKVTQSSRYLVKRTGEKVFLECVQDMDHENMFWYRQDPGLGLRLIYFSYDVKMKEKGDIPEGYSVSREKKERFSLILESASTNQTSMYLCASSGLSRRSRDVGNQPQHFGDGTRLSIL.

The J gene is TRBJ1-2, the V gene TRBV19; D gene ambiguous. V lost 7 bases and J lost 4, with 16 bases in between. The CDR3 has 14 amino acids. CDR1 LNHDA and CDR2 SQIVND come from the germline V gene (reference sequence). The CDR3 nucleotides are TGTGCCAGTAATCTCTTCCTAGCCCCCTATGGCTACACCTTC. Translation: CASNLFLAPYGYTF.

The chain joins TRBV7-2 to TRBJ2-7; possible D gene TRBD2, 6 bases. Per the germline V gene, CDR1 is SGHTA and CDR2 is FQGNSA. The length of the CDR3 is 16 residues. The ends were cut back, 5 bases at V and 3 bases at J, with 20 bases in the middle. Here the CDR3 reads CASSLIRSGEHYEQYF. CDR3 DNA: TGTGCCAGCAGCCTCATCAGGTCGGGGGAACACTACGAGCAGTACTTC.

This chain joins TRBV12-5 and TRBJ1-1; perhaps TRBD1 as D (6 bases). The germline V gene has CDR1 LGHNT and CDR2 FRNRAP. The germline V and J ends were trimmed by 2 bases and 5 bases, with 9 bases remaining between them. The CDR3 extends over 13 amino acids. The CDR3 sequence: CASGLQGWTEAFF. The CDR3 DNA reads as TGTGCTAGTGGTTTGCAGGGGTGGACTGAAGCTTTCTTT.